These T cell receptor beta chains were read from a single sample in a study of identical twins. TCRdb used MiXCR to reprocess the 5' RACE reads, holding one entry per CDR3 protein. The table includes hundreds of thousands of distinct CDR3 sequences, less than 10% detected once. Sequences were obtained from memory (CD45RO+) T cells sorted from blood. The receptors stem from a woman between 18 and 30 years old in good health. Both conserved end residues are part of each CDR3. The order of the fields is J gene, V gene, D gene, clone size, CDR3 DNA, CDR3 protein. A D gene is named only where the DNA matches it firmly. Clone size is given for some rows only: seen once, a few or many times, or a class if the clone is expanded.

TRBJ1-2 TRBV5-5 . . TGTGCCAGCAGCGGAGGGAGCTCCTATGGCTACACCTTC CASSGGSSYGYTF
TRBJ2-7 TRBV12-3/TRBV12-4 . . TGTGCCAGCAGTTCGGATGCGGGGACCGCGGAGCAGTACTTC CASSSDAGTAEQYF
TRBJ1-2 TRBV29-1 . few TGCAGCGTTGAGCTGACCCGACTCTATGGCTACACCTTC CSVELTRLYGYTF
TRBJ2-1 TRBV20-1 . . TGCAGTATGGGGGGCCAAGACGATGAGCAGTTCTTC CSMGGQDDEQFF
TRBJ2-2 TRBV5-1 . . TGCGCCAGCAGCTTGGTACAGCTGAACACCGGGGAGCTGTTTTTT CASSLVQLNTGELFF
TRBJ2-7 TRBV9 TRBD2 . TGTGCCAGCAGCGAGACTAGCGAGCACTTCAAGCAGTACTTC CASSETSEHFKQYF
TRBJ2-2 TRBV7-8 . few TGTGCCAGCAGCTTCCTCCCTGGACAGTCCACCGGGGAGCTGTTTTTT CASSFLPGQSTGELFF
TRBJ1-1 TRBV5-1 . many TGCGCCAGCAGCTTCCATTTGAGAGGGACTGAAGCTTTCTTT CASSFHLRGTEAFF
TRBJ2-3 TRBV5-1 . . TGCGCCAGCAGCATCGACGGGATAGATACGCAGTATTTT CASSIDGIDTQYF
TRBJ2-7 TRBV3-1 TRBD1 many TGTGCCAGCAGCCAAGGGTACAGGGGATTCGAGCAGTACTTC CASSQGYRGFEQYF
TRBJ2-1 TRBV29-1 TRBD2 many TGCAGCGTTGAAAGGTATAGCGGGGGGGCCTACAATGAGCAGTTCTTC CSVERYSGGAYNEQFF
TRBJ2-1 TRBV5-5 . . TGTGCCAGCAGCACATCCCCCGGGACCACCTACAATGAGCAGTTCTTC CASSTSPGTTYNEQFF
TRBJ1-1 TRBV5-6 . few TGTGCCAGCAGCTGGGGAGGCCGGGGCACTGAAGCTTTCTTT CASSWGGRGTEAFF
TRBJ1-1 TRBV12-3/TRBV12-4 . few TGTGCCAGCAGTGTCATGGGGGGCGCGTCAGCTTTCTTT CASSVMGGASAFF
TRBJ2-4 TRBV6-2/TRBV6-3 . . TGTGCCAGCACCGCATCGGGGGAACTAGCCAAAAACATTCAGTACTTC CASTASGELAKNIQYF
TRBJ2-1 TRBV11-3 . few TGTGCCAGCAGCCCGCTGGGGGTGGGGGAGCAGTTCTTC CASSPLGVGEQFF
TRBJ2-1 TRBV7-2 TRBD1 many TGTGCCAGCAGCCATGGACAGGGAATGAAATTCTTC CASSHGQGMKFF
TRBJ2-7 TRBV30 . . TGTGCCTGGGGCGACTTGTCCTACGAGCAGTACTTC CAWGDLSYEQYF
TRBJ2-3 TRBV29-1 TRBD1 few TGCAGCGTGGGGACAGCCCAGAGCACAGATACGCAGTATTTT CSVGTAQSTDTQYF
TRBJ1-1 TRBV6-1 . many TGTGCCAGCAGCCCCCGGGGCGACCGGACTGAAGCTTTCTTT CASSPRGDRTEAFF
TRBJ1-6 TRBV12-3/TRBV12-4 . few TGTGCCAGCAGTTTAGCTAGTGGGGGTTCACCCCTCCACTTT CASSLASGGSPLHF
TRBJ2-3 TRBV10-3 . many TGTGCCACGACTCCTTCTTCGGCCGAGGATACGCAGTATTTT CATTPSSAEDTQYF
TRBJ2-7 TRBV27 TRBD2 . TGTGCCAGCAGCCCGTACGGGACTAGCGGGAGCTACGAGCAGTACTTC CASSPYGTSGSYEQYF
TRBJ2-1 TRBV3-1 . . TGTGCCAGCAGCCAAGATAGGGCGGGAAGCAATGAGCAGTTCTTC CASSQDRAGSNEQFF
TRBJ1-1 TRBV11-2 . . TGTGCCAGCAGCTTAATAACAGCTCCGGGGACTGAAGCTTTCTTT CASSLITAPGTEAFF
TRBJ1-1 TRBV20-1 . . TGCAGTGCTCCAAAAAACGCTGCGAACACTGAAGCTTTCTTT CSAPKNAANTEAFF
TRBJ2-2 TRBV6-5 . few TGTGCCAGCAGTTACTATGGGGGAACCGGGGAGCTGTTTTTT CASSYYGGTGELFF
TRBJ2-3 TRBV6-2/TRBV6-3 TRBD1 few TGTGCCAGCAGGGACAGGGGTAGTTGGACAGATACGCAGTATTTT CASRDRGSWTDTQYF
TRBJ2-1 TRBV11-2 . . TGTGCCAGCAGCTTTGGGGCGGGTCCTTCCTACAATGAGCAGTTCTTC CASSFGAGPSYNEQFF
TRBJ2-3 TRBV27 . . TGTGCCAGCAGTTTAATTGACACGGATACGCAGTATTTT CASSLIDTDTQYF
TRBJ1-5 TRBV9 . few TGTGCCAGCAGCGTAGAGGAGGACTCCTTACGGCCCCAGCATTTT CASSVEEDSLRPQHF
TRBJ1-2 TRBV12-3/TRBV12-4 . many TGTGCCAGCAGTCCTACCGTAGGGGGCTATGGCTACACCTTC CASSPTVGGYGYTF
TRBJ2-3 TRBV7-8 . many TGTGCCAGCAGCCCCACATTTATGCGGGGGCACACAGATACGCAGTATTTT CASSPTFMRGHTDTQYF
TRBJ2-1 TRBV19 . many TGTGCCAGTAGTTTGGGGGCTCTTAATGAGCAGTTCTTC CASSLGALNEQFF
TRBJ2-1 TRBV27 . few TGTGCCAGCAGCCCGGGTCCGAGAGCGGGCTACCATGAGCAGTTCTTC CASSPGPRAGYHEQFF
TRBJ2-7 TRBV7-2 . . TGTGCCAGCAGCTTAGCGGCGGCGGGTAGAGATGAGGAGCAGTACTTC CASSLAAAGRDEEQYF
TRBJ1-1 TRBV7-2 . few TGTGCCAGCAGCTTAGTTAGGGGAGCTTTCTTT CASSLVRGAFF
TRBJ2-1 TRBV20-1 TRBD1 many TGCAGTGCTAGCGGGGACAGGGACTACAATGAGCAGTTCTTC CSASGDRDYNEQFF
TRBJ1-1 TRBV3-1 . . TGTGCCAGCAGCCTCATAGGGGGGACTGAAGCTTTCTTT CASSLIGGTEAFF
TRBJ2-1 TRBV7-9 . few TGTGCCAGCAGCTTAGGTGAAATCACGCAGTTCTTC CASSLGEITQFF
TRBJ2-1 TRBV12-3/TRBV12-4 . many TGTGCCAGCAGTCGAAACAGGGTTGAGGAGCAGTTCTTC CASSRNRVEEQFF
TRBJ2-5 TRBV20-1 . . TGCAGTGCTAGTTTGTGGCAAAAGTGGGAGACCCAGTACTTC CSASLWQKWETQYF
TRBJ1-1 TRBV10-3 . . TGTGCCATCAGCTCGGACTGGTCCAACACTGAAGCTTTCTTT CAISSDWSNTEAFF
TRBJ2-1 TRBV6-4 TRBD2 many TGTGCCAGCAGGGTTAAGACTAGCGGGAAGGGATCCTACAATGAGCAGTTCTTC CASRVKTSGKGSYNEQFF
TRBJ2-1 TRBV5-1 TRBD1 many TGCGCCAGCAGCTTGAGGGACAGGTTGACAAACAATGAGCAGTTCTTC CASSLRDRLTNNEQFF
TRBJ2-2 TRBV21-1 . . TGTGCCAGCAGCGAAGGTGATCGGACAGGGGATATGCGTGTCACCGGGGAGCTGTTTTTT CASSEGDRTGDMRVTGELFF
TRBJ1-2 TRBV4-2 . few TGTGCCAGCAGCCAAGAGGCGACAGAGAACTATGGCTACACCTTC CASSQEATENYGYTF
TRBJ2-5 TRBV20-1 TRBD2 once TGCAGTGCTAGGGTGACTCGGGGGGGCCAAGAGACCCAGTACTTC CSARVTRGGQETQYF
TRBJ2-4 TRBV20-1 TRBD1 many TGCAGTGCGCCGAACAGGGGGCAGGCCAAAAACATTCAGTACTTC CSAPNRGQAKNIQYF